This entry concerns a single T cell receptor (beta chain). TCRdb ran MiXCR on the RT-PCR reads and lists one entry per CDR3 protein. The data contain around 600,000 distinct CDR3 sequences, 11% of them singletons. The sample comes from a study of response to subunit inactivated influenza vaccine. The germline V gene has CDR1 MNHNS and CDR2 SASEGT. V dropped 7 bases and J dropped 5 bases, with 16 bases sitting between them. The CDR3 length is 14 residues. This sample also belongs to another study, concerning T cells expressing NK-cell markers. As that study records: TCR beta cDNA was generated via 5'RACE template switching incorporating UMIs.

This sequence joins TRBV6-1 and TRBJ2-3; D might be TRBD1 (6 bases). This TCR was recovered from a middle-aged man who received an inactivated influenza vaccine. Sequencing used PBMCs from blood, obtained on the day of vaccination. The DNA for the CDR3 is TGTGCCAGCAATCCGGACAGATTGGGAGATACGCAGTATTTT. It translates to CASNPDRLGDTQYF.